The 32 T cell receptor beta chains below come from one sample, sequenced in a study of T cell repertoires in cytomegalovirus infection. TCRdb itself ran the reads through MiXCR, one entry per CDR3 protein. Of approximately 990,000 distinct CDR3 sequences listed, roughly 30% were seen once; the top ten hold around 15%. Their cognate antigens are unknown. The starting material was cultured CD8+ T cells from PBMCs, obtained from culture after CMV antigen stimulation. Every receptor here comes from a human donor in good health (CMV status not recorded). Some clones in this sample may be carry-over from other donors' samples.

The gene calls are TRBV29-1 and TRBJ2-7; D may be TRBD1 or TRBD2 (5 bases each). Trimming removed 3 bases at V and 3 bases at J, with 12 bases between. Germline lookup yields CDR1 SQVTM and CDR2 ANQGSEA. This CDR3 is built from 13 residues. This CDR3 reads CSVELPGSYEQYV. The CDR3 DNA follows: TGCAGCGTTGAGTTGCCAGGGAGCTACGAGCAGTACGTC.

This clonotype was picked up a small number of times. The rearrangement links TRBV7-6 to TRBJ1-4; possible D gene TRBD1, 5 bases. Per germline, CDR1 SGHVS and CDR2 FNYEAQ. The length of the CDR3 is 16 residues. The germline V and J ends were trimmed by 2 bases and 0 bases, with 10 bases remaining between them. The CDR3 DNA follows: TGTGCCAGCAGCTTACGCAGGGCCGCAACTAATGAAAAACTGTTTTTT. Protein: CASSLRRAATNEKLFF.

This clonotype has a count of ten or more. The chain joins TRBV7-2 to TRBJ2-1; 9 nucleotides match TRBD2. The CDR3 is made up of 16 amino acids. Trimming cost V 5 bases and J 4 bases; bases outside gene matches: 9. Germline values: CDR1 SGHTA, CDR2 FQGNSA. This chain's CDR3 is CASSPLAGIPYNEQFF. The DNA of the CDR3 is TGTGCCAGCAGCCCCCTAGCGGGGATTCCTTACAATGAGCAGTTCTTC.

J is TRBJ1-1 and V is TRBV29-1; 11 positions match TRBD1. This CDR3 is 14 amino acids long. J gave up 5 bases and V 2 bases, and 4 bases lay outside the gene matches. CDR1 and CDR2 from the germline V gene are SQVTM and ANQGSEA. Written as DNA, the CDR3 is TGCAGCGTTGAACCGGACAGGGGGCTTACTGAAGCTTTCTTT. Protein product: CSVEPDRGLTEAFF.

This clonotype appeared many times. The V call is TRBV7-6, the J call TRBJ1-1; no definite D call. Per the germline V gene, CDR1 is SGHVS and CDR2 is FNYEAQ. The CDR3 totals 13 residues. Deletions cut 6 bases from V and 0 bases from J, with 8 bases between. CDR3 DNA: TGTGCCAGCAGTTCGGGAGTGAACACTGAAGCTTTCTTT. Residues: CASSSGVNTEAFF.

There are many counts of this clonotype. The chain is built from TRBV7-2 and TRBJ1-5; D ambiguous. This CDR3 comprises 15 residues. Deletions cut 1 base from V and 1 base from J, with 8 bases between. Germline CDR1 reads SGHTA; CDR2 reads FQGNSA. The CDR3 is CASSLDSRSNQPQHF. The CDR3 DNA reads as TGTGCCAGCAGCTTAGACAGTAGGAGCAATCAGCCCCAGCATTTT.

V is TRBV25-1 and J is TRBJ1-2; D might be TRBD1 (5 bases). The V end lost 5 bases, the J end lost 2 bases, and 15 bases lay between the germline ends. Germline V gene sequence: CDR1 MGHDK, CDR2 SYGVNS. The CDR3 sequence is 15 residues long. CDR3 region: CASSHDSFLNYGYTF. CDR3 nucleotide sequence: TGTGCCAGCAGTCACGACAGCTTTCTGAACTATGGCTACACCTTC.

The table lists this clonotype with a few counts. The chain couples TRBV5-5 to TRBJ1-2, with D unclear. Trimming cost V 4 bases and J 2 bases, with 9 bases left between them. Germline assignment: CDR1 SGHKS and CDR2 YYEKEE (reference sequence). The CDR3 runs to 13 residues. The CDR3 DNA reads as TGTGCCAGCAGCAAGGTGGGGAACTATGGCTACACCTTC. Its translation is CASSKVGNYGYTF.

This clonotype was seen only a few times. The chain links TRBV7-9 to TRBJ1-2; D gene uncertain. The CDR3 has 13 amino acids. The V gene lost 5 bases and the J gene lost 5 bases, with 12 bases spanning the gap. Germline V gene lookup returns CDR1 SEHNR and CDR2 FQNEAQ (reference sequence). CDR3: CASSKIGRYGYTF. In DNA form, the CDR3 reads TGTGCCAGCAGCAAAATAGGGCGGTATGGCTACACCTTC.

This clonotype was seen many times. CDR3 residues: CASSFGWVGSNQPQHF. The DNA for the CDR3 is TGTGCCAGCAGCTTCGGATGGGTGGGTAGCAATCAGCCCCAGCATTTT. The V call is TRBV7-2, the J call TRBJ1-5, with D unresolved. V shed 3 bases and J shed 0 bases, with 12 bases lying between them. The CDR3 has 16 residues. In germline, CDR1 is SGHTA, CDR2 FQGNSA.

This clonotype was picked up many times. The chain employs TRBV15 and TRBJ1-5; D gene ambiguous. Germline V gene data show CDR1 as LNHNV and CDR2 as YYDKDF (reference sequence). The CDR3 spans 14 residues. The germline V and J ends were trimmed by 0 bases and 2 bases, with 5 bases remaining between them. CDR3 bases: TGTGCCACCAGCAGAGATCGAGGCAATCAGCCCCAGCATTTT. Its translation: CATSRDRGNQPQHF. The variable domain in full, with the rest retrieved from reference TRBV15 and TRBJ1-5, is DAMVIQNPRYQVTQFGKPVTLSCSQTLNHNVMYWYQQKSSQAPKLLFHYYDKDFNNEADTPDNFQSRRPNTSFCFLDIRSPGLGDTAMYLCATSRDRGNQPQHFGDGTRLSIL.

The J gene is TRBJ1-3, the V gene TRBV24-1; TRBD1 matches at 9 bases. With 4 bases clipped from V and 2 bases from J, the junction kept 5 bases outside the gene matches. Germline V lookup: CDR1 KGHDR, CDR2 SFDVKD. The CDR3 has 16 residues. The CDR3 here is CATSESQGAPGNTIYF. The DNA of the CDR3 is TGTGCCACCAGTGAGTCACAGGGGGCTCCTGGAAACACCATATATTTT.

In this sample, this clonotype turned up a few times. This chain connects TRBV6-1 to TRBJ1-2; D unresolved. Looked up from germline, CDR1 is MNHNS and CDR2 is SASEGT. The CDR3 spans 15 residues. The V end lost 6 bases, the J end lost 2 bases, and 16 bases lay between the germline ends. The CDR3 protein is CASSPLLSINYGYTF. DNA for the CDR3: TGTGCCAGCAGCCCCCTTTTGTCCATCAACTATGGCTACACCTTC.

A word on this clonotype: With a much larger clone just one base away, this may be a read error. The rearrangement uses TRBV7-2 and TRBJ2-4; D perhaps matches TRBD2 (7 bases). Germline-derived CDR1 and CDR2 are SGHTA and FQGNSA. The CDR3 is 15 residues long. This CDR3 is CASSLGGGRKTIQYF. The DNA for the CDR3 is TGTGCCAGCAGCTTAGGCGGGGGCCGGAAAACCATTCAGTACTTC. The full variable domain, completed using reference TRBV7-2 and TRBJ2-4, is GAGVSQSPSNKVTEKGKDVELRCDPISGHTALYWYRQSLGQGLEFLIYFQGNSAPDKSGLPSDRFSAERTGGSVSTLTIQRTQQEDSAVYLCASSLGGGRKTIQYFGAGTRLSVL.

V gene TRBV6-1 combines with J gene TRBJ2-6; weak D call: TRBD1 (5 bases). CDR1 is MNHNS and CDR2 is SASEGT in the germline V gene. With 5 bases removed from V and 4 bases from J, the gap between germline ends came to 12 bases. The CDR3 has 15 amino acids. CDR3 bases: TGTGCCAGCAGTAGGGGCCCGGGCGGGGCCAACGTCCTGACTTTC. Translating it yields CASSRGPGGANVLTF.

This clonotype was counted ten times or more. This chain connects TRBV27 to TRBJ2-3, with D unclear. Germline loops: CDR1 MNHEY, CDR2 SMNVEV (reference sequence). The V gene lost 5 bases and the J gene lost 6 bases, with 18 bases spanning the gap. The CDR3 is 15 amino acids. The CDR3 loop is CASSTYLSPRDTQYF. The DNA for the CDR3 is TGTGCCAGCAGTACCTACTTATCCCCTCGGGATACGCAGTATTTT.

In its sample, this clonotype was seen a few times. The chain is built from TRBV24-1 and TRBJ2-3; a weak D match, TRBD1 (5 bases). CDR3 length: 16 residues. V was trimmed by 3 bases and J by 1 base, leaving 13 bases between them. Germline V gene lookup returns CDR1 KGHDR and CDR2 SFDVKD. The CDR3 DNA follows: TGTGCCACCAGTGATGCCCCAGGGCCTCGCACAGATACGCAGTATTTT. This translates into CATSDAPGPRTDTQYF.

The chain is built from TRBV29-1 and TRBJ2-6; 12 positions agree with TRBD1. Germline V gene lookup returns CDR1 SQVTM and CDR2 ANQGSEA. The trim removed 3 bases at V and 4 bases at J, leaving 4 bases unmatched. The CDR3 is 16 residues long. The CDR3 DNA reads as TGCAGCGTTGAGGGACAGGGGGCGTCAGGGGCCAACGTCCTGACTTTC. Its translation: CSVEGQGASGANVLTF. Full variable domain (remainder filled in from reference TRBV29-1 and TRBJ2-6): SAVISQKPSRDICQRGTSLTIQCQVDSQVTMMFWYRQQPGQSLTLIATANQGSEATYESGFVIDKFPISRPNLTFSTLTVSNMSPEDSSIYLCSVEGQGASGANVLTFGAGSRLTVL.

This rearrangement joins TRBV10-3 to TRBJ1-1; D is ambiguous. Trimming took off 5 bases at V and 3 bases at J, with 7 bases between the two ends. Germline assignment: CDR1 ENHRY and CDR2 SYGVKD. This CDR3 is 12 amino acids long. CDR3 loop: CAISSGDTEAFF. CDR3 sequence (DNA): TGTGCCATCAGTTCAGGTGACACTGAAGCTTTCTTT.

The chain links TRBV13 to TRBJ2-5; D is tentatively TRBD1 or TRBD2 (5 bases each). Germline V CDR1 and CDR2: PRHDT, FYEKMQ (reference sequence). V was cut by 2 bases and J by 9 bases, with 16 bases left in between. The CDR3 covers 14 residues. The CDR3 DNA reads as TGTGCCAGCAGCTTATTAGAGGCAATGGGGGCCCAGTACTTC. Protein: CASSLLEAMGAQYF.

The chain is built from TRBV2 and TRBJ2-6, with TRBD1 as a possible D gene (6 bases). CDR1 SNHLY and CDR2 FYNNEI come from the germline V gene. The ends were cut back, 7 bases at V and 0 bases at J, with 13 bases in the middle. There are 16 residues in the CDR3. This CDR3 is CASIYRDFSGANVLTF. In DNA, the CDR3 is TGTGCCAGCATATACAGGGATTTCTCTGGGGCCAACGTCCTGACTTTC.

This clonotype has just a few counts. J is TRBJ2-1 and V is TRBV28; D is perhaps TRBD1 or TRBD2 (5 bases each). This CDR3 region has 14 residues. Deletions cut 5 bases from V and 6 bases from J, with 14 bases between. In germline, CDR1 is MDHEN, CDR2 SYDVKM. CDR3 protein: CASSPGTLGNEQFF. CDR3 DNA sequence: TGTGCCAGCAGTCCCGGGACGTTAGGCAATGAGCAGTTCTTC.

This clonotype was seen a handful of times. This CDR3 is CASSLGARGNNEQFF. The CDR3 DNA follows: TGTGCCAGCAGCTTAGGGGCCAGGGGGAACAATGAGCAGTTCTTC. V and J are TRBV7-6 and TRBJ2-1; 7 nucleotides align to TRBD1. The CDR3 is made up of 15 amino acids. The V gene's germline CDR1 is SGHVS and CDR2 FNYEAQ. V was pared by 1 base and J by 5 bases, with 5 bases of the junction left unmatched.

The V and J genes are TRBV9 and TRBJ2-2; 8 bases are shared with TRBD2. The ends lost 3 bases at V and 9 bases at J; junction bases unmatched: 10. The CDR3 has 15 residues. CDR1 SGDLS and CDR2 YYNGEE come from the germline V gene. In nucleotides, the CDR3 is TGTGCCAGCAGCGGACCCGGGGGGGCACGCCGGGAGCTGTTTTTT. Translation: CASSGPGGARRELFF.

The genes are TRBV12-3 or TRBV12-4 and TRBJ1-2, with a tentative D call TRBD1 (5 bases). Trimming removed 3 bases from V and 0 bases from J, with 11 bases in between. This CDR3 has 15 residues. CDR3 amino acids: CASSFFRGANYGYTF. As DNA, the CDR3 is TGTGCCAGCAGTTTTTTTAGGGGCGCTAACTATGGCTACACCTTC.

J is TRBJ2-1 and V is TRBV10-3; no reliable D call. There are 12 residues in the CDR3. Deletions cut 6 bases from V and 8 bases from J, with 11 bases between. CDR1 and CDR2 from the germline V gene are ENHRY and SYGVKD. This CDR3 is CAIRRERYEQFF. The CDR3 DNA reads TGTGCCATCAGGCGAGAGAGGTATGAGCAGTTCTTC.

This clonotype was counted only a few times. The V gene is TRBV12-3 or TRBV12-4, the J gene TRBJ1-4; D might be TRBD1 (6 bases). V lost 5 bases and J 4 bases, leaving 11 bases between the germline ends. This CDR3 has 14 amino acids. The CDR3 protein is CASSIQGFNEKLFF. CDR3 nucleotide sequence: TGTGCCAGCAGTATACAGGGATTTAATGAAAAACTGTTTTTT.

The rearrangement links TRBV7-6 to TRBJ2-7, with TRBD2 as a possible D gene (6 bases). V was shortened by 5 bases and J by 3 bases, with 14 bases between the two germline ends. This CDR3 comprises 14 residues. Germline V lookup: CDR1 SGHVS, CDR2 FNYEAQ. CDR3 in DNA: TGTGCCAGCAGCCGGGGCGGGGTTTTCTACGAGCAGTACTTC. Its protein product is CASSRGGVFYEQYF.

This clonotype was detected many times. CDR3 amino acids: CASSPSGHDGYTF. CDR3 DNA sequence: TGTGCCAGCAGTCCAAGCGGCCACGATGGCTACACCTTC. The rearrangement uses TRBV12-3 or TRBV12-4 and TRBJ1-2; no firm D call. V lost 5 bases and J 6 bases, leaving 13 bases between the germline ends. The CDR3 contains 13 residues.

This clonotype was counted between two and nine times. This chain uses TRBV4-3 with TRBJ2-3, with 9 bases identical to TRBD1. This CDR3 is built from 18 residues. The J segment lost 0 bases and the V segment lost 0 bases, leaving 7 bases of the junction unmatched. Germline V lookup: CDR1 LGHNA, CDR2 YSLEER. Written as DNA, the CDR3 is TGCGCCAGCAGCCAAGACTGGGGGACAGGGAGTAGCACAGATACGCAGTATTTT. Translating gives CASSQDWGTGSSTDTQYF.

This clonotype was counted a few times. V is TRBV2 and J is TRBJ1-1, with D possibly being TRBD1 (6 bases). Germline V gene lookup returns CDR1 SNHLY and CDR2 FYNNEI. Trimming removed 1 base at V and 3 bases at J, with 15 bases between. This CDR3 contains 16 residues. CDR3 region: CASSEGGAGTYTEAFF. CDR3 DNA: TGTGCCAGCAGTGAAGGGGGGGCAGGGACGTACACTGAAGCTTTCTTT.

The chain couples TRBV10-2 to TRBJ1-6; D gene ambiguous. V gave up 3 bases and J gave up 3 bases, with 12 bases separating them. The CDR3 sequence is 16 residues long. The germline V gene has CDR1 WSHSY and CDR2 SAAADI. CDR3 residues: CASSDVLGDYNSPLHF. The CDR3 bases are TGCGCCAGCAGTGATGTTTTGGGTGACTATAATTCACCCCTCCACTTT.